The present T cell receptor (beta chain) was sequenced within a study of identical twins. Template switching added a universal primer site; cDNA carried unique molecular identifiers. Each CDR3 protein is one row after TCRdb ran MiXCR on the 5' RACE reads. The sample records around 550,000 distinct CDR3 sequences, nearly 15% being singletons. Germline CDR1 is SGHRS and CDR2 is YFSETQ. The V gene end was trimmed by 3 bases and the J gene end by 9 bases; junction bases not matched to a gene: 5. This CDR3 is 14 amino acids long. Notes on the study in general: Instead of following the same donors, the conclusions were based on cross-sectional statistical analysis. Zero-insertion findings could be partly confounded by invariant cells (MAIT and iNKT cells).

As for this clonotype: Its matching antigen is unknown.

This sample also appeared in a second study, on yellow fever vaccine responses in identical twins.

The gene calls are TRBV5-1 and TRBJ2-2, with 10 nucleotides matching TRBD2. Sequencing was done on a sample of CD4+ T cells sorted from blood. This sequence originates from a woman between 18 and 30 years old in good health. This chain's CDR3 is CASSSGTSVWELFF. DNA of the CDR3: TGCGCCAGCAGCTCCGGGACTAGCGTATGGGAGCTGTTTTTT.